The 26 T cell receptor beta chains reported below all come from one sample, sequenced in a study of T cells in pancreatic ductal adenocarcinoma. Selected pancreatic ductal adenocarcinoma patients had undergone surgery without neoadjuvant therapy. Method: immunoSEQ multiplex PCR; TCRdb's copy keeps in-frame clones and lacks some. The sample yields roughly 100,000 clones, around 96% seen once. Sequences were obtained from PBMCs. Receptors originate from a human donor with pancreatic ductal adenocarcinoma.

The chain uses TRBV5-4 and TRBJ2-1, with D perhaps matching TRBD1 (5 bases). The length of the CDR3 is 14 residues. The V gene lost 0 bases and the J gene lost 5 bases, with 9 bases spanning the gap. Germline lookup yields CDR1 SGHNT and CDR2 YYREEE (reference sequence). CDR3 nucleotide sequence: TGTGCCAGCAGCTTGGCGGCAGGGAACAATGAGCAGTTCTTC. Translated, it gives CASSLAAGNNEQFF. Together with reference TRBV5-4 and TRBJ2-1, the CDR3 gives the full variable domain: ETGVTQSPTHLIKTRGQQVTLRCSSQSGHNTVSWYQQALGQGPQFIFQYYREEENGRGNFPPRFSGLQFPNYSSELNVNALELDDSALYLCASSLAAGNNEQFFGPGTRLTVL.

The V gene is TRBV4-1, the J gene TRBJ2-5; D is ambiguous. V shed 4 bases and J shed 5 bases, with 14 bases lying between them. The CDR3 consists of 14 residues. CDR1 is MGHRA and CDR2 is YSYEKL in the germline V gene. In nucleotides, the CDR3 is TGCGCCAGCAGCCCGCGACACAGCAGGGAGACCCAGTACTTC. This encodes CASSPRHSRETQYF.

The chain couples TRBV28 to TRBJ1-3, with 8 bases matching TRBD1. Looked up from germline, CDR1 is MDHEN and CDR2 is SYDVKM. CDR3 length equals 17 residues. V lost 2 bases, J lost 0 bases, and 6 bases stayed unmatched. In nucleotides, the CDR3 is TGTGCCAGCAGTTTAAGACAGGGGCCAAACTCTGGAAACACCATATATTTT. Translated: CASSLRQGPNSGNTIYF.

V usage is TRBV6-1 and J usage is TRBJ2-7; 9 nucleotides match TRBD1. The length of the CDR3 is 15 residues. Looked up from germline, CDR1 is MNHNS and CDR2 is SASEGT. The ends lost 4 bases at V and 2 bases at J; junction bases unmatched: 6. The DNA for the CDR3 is TGTGCCAGCAGTGGGTTAAGGACAGGGGCCTACGAGCAGTACTTC. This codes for CASSGLRTGAYEQYF.

The CDR3 nucleotides are TGTGCCAGCAGCTCATACCCGGGACAGATATACGAGCAGTACTTC. Translating it yields CASSSYPGQIYEQYF. The gene calls are TRBV7-9 and TRBJ2-7; the match to TRBD1 covers 7 bases. This CDR3 has 15 amino acids. Germline V gene data show CDR1 as SEHNR and CDR2 as FQNEAQ (reference sequence). The V gene end was trimmed by 4 bases and the J gene end by 4 bases; junction bases not matched to a gene: 10.

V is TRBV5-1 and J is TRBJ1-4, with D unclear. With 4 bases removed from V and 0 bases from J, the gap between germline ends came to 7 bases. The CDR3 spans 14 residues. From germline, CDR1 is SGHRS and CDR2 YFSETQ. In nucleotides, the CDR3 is TGCGCCAGCAGCGACACAGCAACTAATGAAAAACTGTTTTTT. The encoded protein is CASSDTATNEKLFF.

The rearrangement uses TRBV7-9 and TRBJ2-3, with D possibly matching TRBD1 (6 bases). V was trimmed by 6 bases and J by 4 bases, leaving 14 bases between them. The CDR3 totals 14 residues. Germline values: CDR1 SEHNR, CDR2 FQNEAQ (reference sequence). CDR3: CASRRGTFADTQYF. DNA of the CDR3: TGTGCCAGCAGGAGGGGGACCTTCGCAGATACGCAGTATTTT.

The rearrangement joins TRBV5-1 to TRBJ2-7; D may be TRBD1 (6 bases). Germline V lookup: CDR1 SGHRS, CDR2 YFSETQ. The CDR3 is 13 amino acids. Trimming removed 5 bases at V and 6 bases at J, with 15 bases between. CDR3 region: CASSRDNFIEQYF. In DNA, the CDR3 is TGCGCCAGCAGTCGGGACAATTTTATCGAGCAGTACTTC. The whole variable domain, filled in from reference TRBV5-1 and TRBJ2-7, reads KAGVTQTPRYLIKTRGQQVTLSCSPISGHRSVSWYQQTPGQGLQFLFEYFSETQRNKGNFPGRFSGRQFSNSRSEMNVSTLELGDSALYLCASSRDNFIEQYFGPGTRLTVT.

This chain's CDR3 is CASSVHRDRGRMNTEAFF. The CDR3 bases are TGTGCCAGCAGTGTTCACCGGGACAGGGGCAGAATGAACACTGAAGCTTTCTTT. The V and J genes are TRBV6-1 and TRBJ1-1; 10 nucleotides align to TRBD1. The CDR3 is 18 amino acids. Trimming at V came to 4 bases and at J to 0 bases, leaving 11 bases not matched to a gene. The V gene's germline CDR1 is MNHNS and CDR2 SASEGT.

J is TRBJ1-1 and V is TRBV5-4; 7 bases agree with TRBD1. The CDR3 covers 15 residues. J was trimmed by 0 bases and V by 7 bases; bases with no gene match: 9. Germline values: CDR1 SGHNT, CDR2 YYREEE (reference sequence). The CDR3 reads CASGPRGFMNTEAFF. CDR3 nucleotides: TGTGCCAGCGGTCCCAGGGGGTTCATGAACACTGAAGCTTTCTTT.

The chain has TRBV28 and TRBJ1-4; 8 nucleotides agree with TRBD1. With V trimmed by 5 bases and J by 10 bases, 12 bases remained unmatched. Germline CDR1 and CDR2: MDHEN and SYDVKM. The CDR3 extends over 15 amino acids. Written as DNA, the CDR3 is TGTGCCAGCAGTCATGGGGACAGGCAGGCTGGAAAACTGTTTTTT. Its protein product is CASSHGDRQAGKLFF.

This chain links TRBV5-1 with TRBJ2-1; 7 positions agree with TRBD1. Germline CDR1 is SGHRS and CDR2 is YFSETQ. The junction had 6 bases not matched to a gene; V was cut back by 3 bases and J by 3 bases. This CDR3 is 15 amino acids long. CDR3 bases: TGCGCCAGCAGCTCCACGACAGGGTTCTACAATGAGCAGTTCTTC. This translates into CASSSTTGFYNEQFF. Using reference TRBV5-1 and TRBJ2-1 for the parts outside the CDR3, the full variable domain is KAGVTQTPRYLIKTRGQQVTLSCSPISGHRSVSWYQQTPGQGLQFLFEYFSETQRNKGNFPGRFSGRQFSNSRSEMNVSTLELGDSALYLCASSSTTGFYNEQFFGPGTRLTVL.

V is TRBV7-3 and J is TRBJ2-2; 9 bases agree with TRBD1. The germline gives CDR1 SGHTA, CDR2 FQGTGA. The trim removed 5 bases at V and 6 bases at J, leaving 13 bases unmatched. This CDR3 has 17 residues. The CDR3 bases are TGTGCCAGCAGCCCTCTCCTCCCGGGACAGGGAGCCGGGGAGCTGTTTTTT. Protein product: CASSPLLPGQGAGELFF.

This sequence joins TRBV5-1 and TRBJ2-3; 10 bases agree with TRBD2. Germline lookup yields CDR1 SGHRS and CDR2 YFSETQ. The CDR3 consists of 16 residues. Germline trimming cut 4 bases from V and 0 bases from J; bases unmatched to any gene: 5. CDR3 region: CASSTGLAASTDTQYF. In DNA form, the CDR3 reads TGCGCCAGCAGCACAGGACTAGCGGCTAGCACAGATACGCAGTATTTT.

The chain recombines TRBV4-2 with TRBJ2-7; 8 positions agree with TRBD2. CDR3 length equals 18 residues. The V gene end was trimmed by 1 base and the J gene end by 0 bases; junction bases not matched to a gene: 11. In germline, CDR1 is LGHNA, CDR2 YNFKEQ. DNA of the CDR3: TGTGCCAGCAGCCAAGCCCCTAGCGGGCCCCCAAGCTCCTACGAGCAGTACTTC. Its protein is CASSQAPSGPPSSYEQYF.

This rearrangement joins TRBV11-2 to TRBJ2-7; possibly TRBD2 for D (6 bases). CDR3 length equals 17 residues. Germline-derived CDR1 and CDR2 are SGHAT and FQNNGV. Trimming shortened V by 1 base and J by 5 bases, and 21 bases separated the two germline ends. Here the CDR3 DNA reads TGTGCCAGCAGCTTAGTTCTGTATGGGGGGACGAAACACGAGCAGTACTTC. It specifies CASSLVLYGGTKHEQYF.

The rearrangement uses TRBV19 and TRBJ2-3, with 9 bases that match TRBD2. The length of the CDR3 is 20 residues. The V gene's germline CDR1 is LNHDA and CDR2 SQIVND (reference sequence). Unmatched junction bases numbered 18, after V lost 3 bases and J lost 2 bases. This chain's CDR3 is CASSIPTCLDLAGVTDTQYF. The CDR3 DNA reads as TGTGCCAGTAGTATCCCCACTTGTTTGGACTTAGCGGGGGTCACAGATACGCAGTATTTT.

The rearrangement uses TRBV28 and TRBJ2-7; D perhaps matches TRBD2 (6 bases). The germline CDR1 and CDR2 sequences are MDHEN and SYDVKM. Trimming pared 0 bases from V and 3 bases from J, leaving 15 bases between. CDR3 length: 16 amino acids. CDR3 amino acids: CASSLWGGGPNYEQYF. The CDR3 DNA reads TGTGCCAGCAGTTTATGGGGGGGAGGCCCTAACTACGAGCAGTACTTC.

The CDR3 reads CASRRDSIAWVNQPQHF. Written as DNA, the CDR3 is TGTGCCAGCCGTCGGGACAGTATAGCATGGGTCAATCAGCCCCAGCATTTT. The rearrangement links TRBV21-1 to TRBJ1-5; the tabulated D call, TRBD1, remains unverified against the DNA. TRBV21-1 is classified as a pseudogene. This CDR3 has 17 amino acids.

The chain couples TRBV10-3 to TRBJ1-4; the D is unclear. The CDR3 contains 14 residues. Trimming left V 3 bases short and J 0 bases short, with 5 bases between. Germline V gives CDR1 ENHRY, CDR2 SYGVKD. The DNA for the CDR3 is TGTGCCATCAGTGAAAGCGCAACTAATGAAAAACTGTTTTTT. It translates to CAISESATNEKLFF.

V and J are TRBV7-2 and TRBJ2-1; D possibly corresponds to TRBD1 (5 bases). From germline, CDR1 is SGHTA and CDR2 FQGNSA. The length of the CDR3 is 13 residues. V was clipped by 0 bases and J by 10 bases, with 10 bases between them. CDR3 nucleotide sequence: TGTGCCAGCAGCTTAGCACAGGCTCGCGAGCAGTTCTTC. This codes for CASSLAQAREQFF.

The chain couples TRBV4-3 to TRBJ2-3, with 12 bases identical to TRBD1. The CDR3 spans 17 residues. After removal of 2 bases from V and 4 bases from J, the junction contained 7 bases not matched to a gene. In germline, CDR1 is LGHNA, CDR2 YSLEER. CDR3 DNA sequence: TGCGCCAGCAGCCAATCCCGGGACAGGGGGCTTTCAGATACGCAGTATTTT. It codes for CASSQSRDRGLSDTQYF.

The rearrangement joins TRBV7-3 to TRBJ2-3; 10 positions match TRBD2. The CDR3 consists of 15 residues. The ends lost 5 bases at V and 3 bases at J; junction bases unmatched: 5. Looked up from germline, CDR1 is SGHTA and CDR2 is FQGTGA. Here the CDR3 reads CASSQREGLTDTQYF. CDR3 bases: TGTGCCAGCAGCCAGCGGGAGGGCCTTACAGATACGCAGTATTTT.

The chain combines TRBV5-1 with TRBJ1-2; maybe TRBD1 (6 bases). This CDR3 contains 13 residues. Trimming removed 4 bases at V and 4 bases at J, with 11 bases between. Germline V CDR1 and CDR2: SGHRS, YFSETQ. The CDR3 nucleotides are TGCGCCAGCAGCACGGACAGTTCCTATGGCTACACCTTC. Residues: CASSTDSSYGYTF.

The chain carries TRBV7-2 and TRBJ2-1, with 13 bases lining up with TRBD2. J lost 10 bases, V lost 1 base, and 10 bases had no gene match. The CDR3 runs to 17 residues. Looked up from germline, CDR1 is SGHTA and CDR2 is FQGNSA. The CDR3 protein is CASSLDGWTSGRGEQFF. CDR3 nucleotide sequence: TGTGCCAGCAGCTTAGACGGTTGGACTAGCGGGAGAGGGGAGCAGTTCTTC.

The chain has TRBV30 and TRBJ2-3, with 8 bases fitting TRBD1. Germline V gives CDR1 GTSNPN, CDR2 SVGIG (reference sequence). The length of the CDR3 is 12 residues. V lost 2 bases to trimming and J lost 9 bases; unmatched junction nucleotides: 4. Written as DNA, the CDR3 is TGTGCCTGGAGTAAACAGGGGGGCACGCAGTATTTT. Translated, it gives CAWSKQGGTQYF.